The T cell receptor (beta chain) described here comes from a study of blood T cell repertoires in COVID-19. Authors' processing steps: Amplification of reference gene primers provided the estimated nucleated cell counts. Assay used: immunoSEQ multiplex PCR; TCRdb lists only in-frame clones, some missing. The DNA gave D and trimming, while V, J and clone size come from that table. The sample has 200,000 to 300,000 clones, 85% to 90% seen once. The sequence was obtained from a woman in her thirties or forties who had recovered from COVID-19. The sample was peripheral blood.

The DNA of the CDR3 is TGTGCCTGGAGTCGTTTTCAACGGACAGGGGAGGCCTACGAGCAGTACTTC. It is translated as CAWSRFQRTGEAYEQYF. The chain has TRBV30 and TRBJ2-7; 9 bases are shared with TRBD1. Germline V gives CDR1 GTSNPN, CDR2 SVGIG (reference sequence). The CDR3 covers 17 residues. Trimming at V came to 2 bases and at J to 2 bases, leaving 13 bases not matched to a gene.